Described below is a single T cell receptor beta chain sequence and its context. Antigen unknown. Individually, cDNA molecules had unique molecular identifiers attached to them. Each CDR3 protein gets one entry after TCRdb re-called the 5' RACE reads with MiXCR. The sample has tens of thousands of distinct CDR3 sequences, 7.5% to 9.5% seen once. The data derive from a study of early T cells in non-severe SARS-CoV-2 infection. Study overall: Sequencing of unsorted whole blood was done on bulk RNA, leaving chains unpaired. The study, taken as a whole, reports: Private and CD4 specificities were missed by VDJdb matching, skewed to anti-spike CD8.

Trimming took off 2 bases at V and 6 bases at J, with 5 bases between the two ends. Per the germline V gene, CDR1 is MNHEY and CDR2 is SVGAGI. CDR3 length: 11 amino acids. The sample consisted of whole blood. The TCR originated in an adult who was a healthcare worker with PCR-confirmed SARS-CoV-2 infection or an uninfected control (not recorded which). V gene TRBV6-5 combines with J gene TRBJ2-7; D not certain. The CDR3 is CASSYGVEQYF. The CDR3 DNA sequence: TGTGCCAGCAGTTACGGGGTCGAGCAGTACTTC.